This paragraph reports one TCR beta chain. The data were taken from a study of control samples from healthy donors and cancer patients. Repertoires were generated with immunoSEQ multiplex PCR, while TCRdb's copy carries only in-frame clones and drops some. Of about 49,000 clones listed, 86% are singletons. Specimen: PBMCs. This TCR came from a woman aged 45-60 years with lung cancer.

The CDR3, as DNA: TGTGCCAGCAGCCAAGGCAGGGGGCAGAATCAGCCCCAGCATTTT. It specifies CASSQGRGQNQPQHF. The rearrangement joins TRBV3-1 (or the pseudogene TRBV3-2) to TRBJ1-5; 8 bases match TRBD1. Unmatched junction bases numbered 3, after V lost 1 base and J lost 4 bases. This CDR3 contains 15 residues. Germline-derived CDR1 and CDR2 are LGHDT and YNNKEL (reference sequence).